Included here is one T cell receptor beta chain sequence, with context. Its antigen is as yet unknown. The data belong to a study of blood T cells in healthy people across ages. Overall study results and limits: With unsorted PBMCs, a conclusive comparison of naive versus antigen-experienced cells was not possible.

A second 7 to 11 cycle PCR used barcoded and J-beta primers. MiXCR, run by TCRdb on the 5' RACE reads, gives a single entry per CDR3 protein. The table has over 1,500,000 distinct CDR3 sequences, 30% to 40% seen once. The donors, aged roughly 6 to 90, were healthy Caucasians from Russia. Germline V gives CDR1 SGHTA, CDR2 FQGNSA. This CDR3 comprises 18 residues. V trimming: 5 bases; J trimming: 0 bases; junction bases outside the gene matches: 15. The sample consisted of blood. The sequence derives from a human donor in good health. The V gene is TRBV7-2, the J gene TRBJ1-2; 7 bases match TRBD1. The CDR3 sequence: CASSKGVGTDFANYGYTF. The DNA for the CDR3 is TGTGCCAGCAGCAAAGGGGTCGGGACAGACTTTGCTAACTATGGCTACACCTTC.